Listed below are T cell receptor beta chains from one sample, sequenced in a study of cytomegalovirus exposure and HLA in healthy donors. Repertoires were generated with immunoSEQ multiplex PCR, while TCRdb's copy carries only in-frame clones and drops some. This sample carries 97,000 or so clones, roughly 10% of them seen once, and the ten largest clones take approximately 5.1%. Sequenced sample: PBMCs. The receptors were gathered from a man in his fifties in good health and CMV-seropositive. CDR3s include the opening cysteine and the closing phenylalanine or tryptophan. The D gene is left open where the match is weak. Rows give clone size only sometimes, using once, few, many, or a class for an expanded clone.

d_call	v_call	clone_size	j_call	cdr3_nt	cdr3_aa
TRBD1	TRBV19	few	TRBJ2-3	TGTGCCAGTAGCAGCCCTGGACAGGAAAGCACAGATACGCAGTATTTT	CASSSPGQESTDTQYF
.	TRBV28	few	TRBJ2-1	TGTGCCAGCAGTTTCCGCCGGTTTCAGTTCTTC	CASSFRRFQFF
TRBD2	TRBV30	few	TRBJ2-3	TGTGCCTGGAGTGGTGGACTAGCGGGATTCACAGATACGCAGTATTTT	CAWSGGLAGFTDTQYF
TRBD2	TRBV27	.	TRBJ2-2	TGTGCCAGCAAACCGGGGGGGTTCGGGGAGCTGTTTTTT	CASKPGGFGELFF
TRBD2	TRBV29-1	.	TRBJ2-7	TGCAGCGTCACAGCGGGACTAGCGGGCTACGAGCAGTACTTC	CSVTAGLAGYEQYF
.	TRBV2	few	TRBJ2-5	TGTGCCAGCAGTCCGGACTCTCAAGAGACCCAGTACTTC	CASSPDSQETQYF
.	TRBV7-6	many	TRBJ2-7	TGTGCCAGCAGCTTAGGGACGACTACCTACGAGCAGTACTTC	CASSLGTTTYEQYF
TRBD1	TRBV4-2	few	TRBJ2-4	TGTGCCAGCAGCCAAGAAAACAGGGGGACTAAAAACATTCAGTACTTC	CASSQENRGTKNIQYF
TRBD2	TRBV4-3	.	TRBJ2-1	TGCGCCAGCAGCCAAGTAGCGGGAGGGCTCTACAATGAGCAGTTCTTC	CASSQVAGGLYNEQFF
.	TRBV7-9	few	TRBJ1-3	TGTGCCAGCAGCTTATCAACTACCGGAAACACCATATATTTT	CASSLSTTGNTIYF
TRBD1	TRBV27	.	TRBJ2-7	TGTGCCAGCAGTAATAGCCCGACAGGGCGCTACGAGCAGTACTTC	CASSNSPTGRYEQYF
.	TRBV25-1	few	TRBJ2-5	TGTGCCAGCAGTGAGCCGGGACAAAAGGGAAAGACCCAGTACTTC	CASSEPGQKGKTQYF
.	TRBV7-2	.	TRBJ2-5	TGTGCCAGCAGCTTAGAAGCGGAACAAGAGACCCAGTACTTC	CASSLEAEQETQYF
.	TRBV7-9	.	TRBJ2-7	TGTGCCAGCAGCTCCTTTAGTGCTCATTACGAGCAGTACTTC	CASSSFSAHYEQYF
.	TRBV9	.	TRBJ2-4	TGTGCCAGCAGCGCAGGCGTAGCCAAAAACATTCAGTACTTC	CASSAGVAKNIQYF
TRBD1	TRBV28	few	TRBJ2-7	TGTGCCAGCTGCAGACAGGGTCCCTCCTACGAGCAGTACTTC	CASCRQGPSYEQYF
TRBD1	TRBV11-2	.	TRBJ1-2	TGTGCCAGCAGCTCACAGGGGAGAGCTAACTATGGCTACACCTTC	CASSSQGRANYGYTF
TRBD2	TRBV5-6	few	TRBJ2-6	TGTGCCAGCAGCTTTCGGGGGGCTGGGGCCAACGTCCTGACTTTC	CASSFRGAGANVLTF
TRBD1	TRBV7-8	.	TRBJ1-5	TGTGCCAGCAGCCGACAGGGGGGATTTGGCAATCAGCCCCAGCATTTT	CASSRQGGFGNQPQHF
.	TRBV14	.	TRBJ2-7	TGTGCCAGCAGAAGAGACGGGGAGTACGAGCAGTACTTC	CASRRDGEYEQYF
TRBD1	TRBV2	few	TRBJ1-1	TGTGCCAGCAGTGAAATAGGGCAGGGGGACACTGAAGCTTTCTTT	CASSEIGQGDTEAFF
TRBD2	TRBV5-6	.	TRBJ2-3	TGTGCCACCCAGCGGGAGGGCCAGGTAGATACGCAGTATTTT	CATQREGQVDTQYF
TRBD1	TRBV9	.	TRBJ1-1	TGTGCCAGCAGCGTAGCGGTGTCAGGGGGCACTGAAGCTTTCTTT	CASSVAVSGGTEAFF
TRBD1	TRBV10-3	.	TRBJ1-5	TGTGCCATCAGTTTTGACAGGGCGGGTCAGCCCCAGCATTTT	CAISFDRAGQPQHF
TRBD1	TRBV5-1	.	TRBJ1-2	TGCGCCAGCAGCTGGACAGGGAAAGGGAATGGCTACACCTTC	CASSWTGKGNGYTF
TRBD1	TRBV27	few	TRBJ1-1	TGTGCCAGCAGTTTCGGACAGGGGGGCACTGAAGCTTTCTTT	CASSFGQGGTEAFF
TRBD1	TRBV27	.	TRBJ1-2	TGTGCCAGCTCCCTCTGGCAGGGGGAGACCTATGGCTACACCTTC	CASSLWQGETYGYTF
TRBD1	TRBV30	few	TRBJ1-2	TGTGCCTCGACAGGGGGCTCAAACTATGGCTACACCTTC	CASTGGSNYGYTF
TRBD2	TRBV19	.	TRBJ2-2	TGTGCCAGTAGCCCTCCGGGCGGGGGCACCGGGGAGCTGTTTTTT	CASSPPGGGTGELFF
TRBD1	TRBV18	few	TRBJ2-5	TGTGCCAGCTCACAGGGACAGGGGCGCCGAGAGACCCAGTACTTC	CASSQGQGRRETQYF
.	TRBV5-1	.	TRBJ1-1	TGCGCCAGCACCCTTAATGGGGGGGCTACTATCACTGAAGCTTTCTTT	CASTLNGGATITEAFF
TRBD1	TRBV27	.	TRBJ1-6	TGTGCCAGCAGTTTTGGGGACAGCCGTGACTATAATTCACCCCTCCACTTT	CASSFGDSRDYNSPLHF
TRBD1	TRBV19	few	TRBJ1-6	TGTGCCACCACATCCCGGGACAGGGGCGTCTCACCCCTCCACTTT	CATTSRDRGVSPLHF
TRBD2	TRBV9	few	TRBJ2-7	TGTGCCAGCAGCGTACAGTCTAGCGGGTCTGCTACCTACGAGCAGTACTTC	CASSVQSSGSATYEQYF
TRBD1	TRBV28	.	TRBJ1-5	TGTGCCAGCAGTTCATCCGGGACAGGGGGTAATCAGCCCCAGCATTTT	CASSSSGTGGNQPQHF
.	TRBV5-8	.	TRBJ2-7	TGTGCCAGCAGCTGGAGGTTGAGGGCGAACACCCCCTACGAGCAGTACTTC	CASSWRLRANTPYEQYF
.	TRBV7-3	few	TRBJ2-1	TGTGCCAGCAGCTTAACGCAGGCCTACAACTACAATGAGCAGTTCTTC	CASSLTQAYNYNEQFF
.	TRBV19	.	TRBJ1-4	TGTGCCAGTAGTACACAGGGTAATGAAAAACTGTTTTTT	CASSTQGNEKLFF
.	TRBV28	few	TRBJ1-1	TGTGCCAGCACCTTCAGGGGCCGGAACACTGAAGCTTTCTTT	CASTFRGRNTEAFF
TRBD2	TRBV5-1	few	TRBJ2-5	TGCGCCAGCAGCCCTGGTCTAGCGGTCCAAGAGACCCAGTACTTC	CASSPGLAVQETQYF
TRBD1	TRBV28	few	TRBJ2-4	TGTGCCAGCAGGCCTGCAGGGGGCCCAGCCAAAAACATTCAGTACTTC	CASRPAGGPAKNIQYF
TRBD1	TRBV30	.	TRBJ1-6	TGTGCCTGGACAGGGACAGTTAATTCGCCCCTCCTCTTT	CAWTGTVNSPLLF
TRBD2	TRBV7-2	few	TRBJ2-1	TGTGCCAGCAGCTTAGCGATCAGTAGCGGGAGCTACAATGAGCAGTTCTTC	CASSLAISSGSYNEQFF
TRBD1	TRBV7-2	.	TRBJ1-5	TGTGCCAGCAGCTTAGGGGACAGGGCTAATCAGCCCCAGCATTTT	CASSLGDRANQPQHF
.	TRBV7-9	few	TRBJ1-2	TGTGCCAGCAGCTTAGACGGTCTGTCCTATGGCTACACCTTC	CASSLDGLSYGYTF